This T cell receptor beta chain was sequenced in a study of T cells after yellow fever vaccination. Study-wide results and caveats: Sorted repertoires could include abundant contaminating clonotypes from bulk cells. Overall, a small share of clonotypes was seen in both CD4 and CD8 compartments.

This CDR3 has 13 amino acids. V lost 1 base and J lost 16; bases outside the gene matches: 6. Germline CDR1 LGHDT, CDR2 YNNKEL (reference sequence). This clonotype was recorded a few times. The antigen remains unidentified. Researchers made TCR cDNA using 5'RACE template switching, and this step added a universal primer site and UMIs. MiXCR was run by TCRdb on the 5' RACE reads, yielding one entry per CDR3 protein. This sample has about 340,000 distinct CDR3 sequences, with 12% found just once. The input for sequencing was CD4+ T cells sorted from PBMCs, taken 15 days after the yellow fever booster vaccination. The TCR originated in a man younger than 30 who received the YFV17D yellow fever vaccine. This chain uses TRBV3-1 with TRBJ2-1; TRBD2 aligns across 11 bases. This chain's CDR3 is CASSQVGLADLFF. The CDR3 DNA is TGTGCCAGCAGCCAAGTGGGACTAGCGGATTTATTCTTC.